This TCR beta chain was sequenced for a study of T cell changes during pregnancy in multiple sclerosis. Sequenced by immunoSEQ multiplex PCR; TCRdb stores in-frame clones only, minus some. The data show about 70,000 clones, around 90% seen once. CDR3 length equals 14 residues. Germline-derived CDR1 and CDR2 are MDHEN and SYDVKM. The V end was cut by 5 bases, the J end by 4 bases, with 14 bases between. The TCR comes from a female donor with multiple sclerosis, enrolled in a pregnancy study. Sequenced here: CD4+ T cells from peripheral blood mononuclear cells, sampled after pregnancy. V is TRBV28 and J is TRBJ1-2; D possibly corresponds to TRBD1 (5 bases). The CDR3: CASSHRGVGYGYTF. The CDR3 DNA reads as TGTGCCAGCAGTCACCGGGGGGTCGGCTATGGCTACACCTTC.